This TCR beta chain is drawn from a study of blood T cell repertoires in COVID-19. Sequenced by immunoSEQ multiplex PCR; TCRdb stores in-frame clones only, minus some. The repertoire holds about 220,000 clones, with roughly 88% as singletons. Trimming left V 6 bases short and J 4 bases short, with 10 bases between. Germline loops: CDR1 SGHTA, CDR2 FQGNSA. CDR3 length: 13 amino acids. The chain joins TRBV7-2 to TRBJ1-5; no reliable D call. The receptor was derived from a woman between 50 and 59 years old with acute COVID-19. Source material: PBMCs or T cells enriched from blood (not recorded which). The CDR3 region is CASSLGKNQPQHF. CDR3 DNA sequence: TGTGCCAGCAGTTTGGGCAAGAATCAGCCCCAGCATTTT. The variable domain in full, with the rest retrieved from reference TRBV7-2 and TRBJ1-5, is GAGVSQSPSNKVTEKGKDVELRCDPISGHTALYWYRQSLGQGLEFLIYFQGNSAPDKSGLPSDRFSAERTGGSVSTLTIQRTQQEDSAVYLCASSLGKNQPQHFGDGTRLSIL.